These T cell receptor beta chains were read from a single sample in a study of shared clonotypes between healthy human individuals. The method was immunoSEQ multiplex PCR; TCRdb's version includes in-frame clones alone and lacks a portion of them. The sample has around 980,000 clones, roughly 74% seen once. Sequencing input: memory CD4+ T cells from PBMCs. The receptors stem from a man between 18 and 29 years old in good health. Some clones in this sample may be carry-over from other donors' samples. The CDR3 runs from the conserved cysteine through the conserved F or W. D genes are given only for firm matches. Only some rows state a clone size, as once, few, many or a class for expanded clones.

cdr3_aa: CASSLGSNEQFF
cdr3_nt: TGCGCCAGCAGCTTAGGTTCCAATGAGCAGTTCTTC
v_call: TRBV5-1
clone_size: -
d_call: -
j_call: TRBJ2-1

cdr3_aa: CASIDSPNTGELFF
cdr3_nt: TGTGCCAGCATAGACAGCCCGAACACCGGGGAGCTGTTTTTT
v_call: TRBV19
clone_size: few
d_call: -
j_call: TRBJ2-2

cdr3_aa: CAWSDSSYEQYF
cdr3_nt: TGTGCCTGGAGTGACAGCTCCTACGAGCAGTACTTC
v_call: TRBV30
clone_size: -
d_call: -
j_call: TRBJ2-7

cdr3_aa: CASSAWTSALQETQYF
cdr3_nt: TGTGCCAGCAGCGCCTGGACTAGCGCGCTCCAAGAGACCCAGTACTTC
v_call: TRBV11-1
clone_size: -
d_call: TRBD2
j_call: TRBJ2-5

cdr3_aa: CASSPRTGPLSEQYF
cdr3_nt: TGTGCCAGCAGCCCCCGGACAGGGCCCCTTTCCGAGCAGTACTTC
v_call: TRBV9
clone_size: -
d_call: TRBD1
j_call: TRBJ2-7

cdr3_aa: CASSYGPSGSYEQYF
cdr3_nt: TGTGCCAGCAGTTACGGGCCTAGCGGGAGCTACGAGCAGTACTTC
v_call: TRBV6-6
clone_size: -
d_call: TRBD2
j_call: TRBJ2-7

cdr3_aa: CASTPSAIYEQYF
cdr3_nt: TGTGCCAGCACCCCGTCGGCAATTTACGAGCAGTACTTC
v_call: TRBV28
clone_size: -
d_call: -
j_call: TRBJ2-7

cdr3_aa: CSVLSSGQNTEAFF
cdr3_nt: TGCAGCGTCCTGAGCAGTGGACAGAACACTGAAGCTTTCTTT
v_call: TRBV29-1
clone_size: few
d_call: -
j_call: TRBJ1-1

cdr3_aa: CSVEHRDLSGANVLTF
cdr3_nt: TGCAGCGTTGAACACAGAGACCTATCTGGGGCCAACGTCCTGACTTTC
v_call: TRBV29-1
clone_size: -
d_call: -
j_call: TRBJ2-6

cdr3_aa: CASRGSGSGTGELFF
cdr3_nt: TGTGCCAGCAGGGGGAGCGGGAGTGGGACCGGGGAGCTGTTTTTT
v_call: TRBV6-5
clone_size: -
d_call: TRBD2
j_call: TRBJ2-2

cdr3_aa: CASLTVGLSGNTIYF
cdr3_nt: TGTGCCAGCCTAACGGTAGGCCTCTCTGGAAACACCATATATTTT
v_call: TRBV6-1
clone_size: -
d_call: -
j_call: TRBJ1-3

cdr3_aa: CASGGHAGELFF
cdr3_nt: TGTGCCAGCGGGGGTCATGCCGGGGAGCTGTTTTTT
v_call: TRBV4-2
clone_size: -
d_call: -
j_call: TRBJ2-2

cdr3_aa: CASSFDRLSYEQYF
cdr3_nt: TGTGCCAGCAGCTTTGACAGGCTCTCCTACGAGCAGTACTTC
v_call: TRBV5-6
clone_size: -
d_call: -
j_call: TRBJ2-7

cdr3_aa: CASSHRGQSLTDVYEQYF
cdr3_nt: TGCGCCAGCAGTCACAGGGGACAGAGCCTCACTGACGTCTACGAGCAGTACTTC
v_call: TRBV23-1
clone_size: -
d_call: TRBD1
j_call: TRBJ2-7

cdr3_aa: CASSANLNTEAFF
cdr3_nt: TGTGCCAGCAGCGCTAATTTGAACACTGAAGCTTTCTTT
v_call: TRBV9
clone_size: -
d_call: -
j_call: TRBJ1-1

cdr3_aa: CASSLLGQGSRQPQHF
cdr3_nt: TGTGCCAGCAGCTTATTGGGACAGGGCAGTCGGCAGCCCCAGCATTTT
v_call: TRBV5-8
clone_size: many
d_call: TRBD1
j_call: TRBJ1-5

cdr3_aa: CASSLGTTQPQHF
cdr3_nt: TGTGCCAGCAGCTTGGGGACGACTCAGCCCCAGCATTTT
v_call: TRBV7-2
clone_size: -
d_call: -
j_call: TRBJ1-5

cdr3_aa: CASQKPGTTNEKLFF
cdr3_nt: TGCGCCAGCCAAAAACCCGGGACAACTAATGAAAAACTGTTTTTT
v_call: TRBV4-1
clone_size: -
d_call: -
j_call: TRBJ1-4

cdr3_aa: CASSMEGLRNQPQHF
cdr3_nt: TGTGCCAGTAGTATGGAAGGTTTGCGCAATCAGCCCCAGCATTTT
v_call: TRBV19
clone_size: -
d_call: -
j_call: TRBJ1-5

cdr3_aa: CASSVDPRSTYEQYF
cdr3_nt: TGTGCCAGCAGCGTAGACCCCCGGTCGACCTACGAGCAGTACTTC
v_call: TRBV9
clone_size: few
d_call: -
j_call: TRBJ2-7

cdr3_aa: CASSPTKGPQHF
cdr3_nt: TGTGCCAGTAGTCCCACTAAGGGGCCCCAGCATTTT
v_call: TRBV19
clone_size: few
d_call: -
j_call: TRBJ1-5

cdr3_aa: CASSSDLRGQYF
cdr3_nt: TGTGCCAGCAGTTCCGACCTACGAGGGCAGTACTTC
v_call: TRBV28
clone_size: -
d_call: -
j_call: TRBJ2-7

cdr3_aa: CASTLPSGLPNQPQHF
cdr3_nt: TGTGCCAGCACCCTCCCCAGCGGTCTCCCCAATCAGCCCCAGCATTTT
v_call: TRBV7-9
clone_size: -
d_call: -
j_call: TRBJ1-5

cdr3_aa: CASSLNLGRGTDTQYF
cdr3_nt: TGCGCCAGCAGCTTGAATCTTGGCAGGGGCACAGATACGCAGTATTTT
v_call: TRBV5-1
clone_size: few
d_call: -
j_call: TRBJ2-3

cdr3_aa: CASSPGQLQETQYF
cdr3_nt: TGTGCCAGCAGCCCCGGACAGCTCCAAGAGACCCAGTACTTC
v_call: TRBV9
clone_size: -
d_call: -
j_call: TRBJ2-5

cdr3_aa: CASSLLGYEQYF
cdr3_nt: TGTGCCAGCAGCTTACTAGGGTACGAGCAGTACTTC
v_call: TRBV11-3
clone_size: -
d_call: -
j_call: TRBJ2-7

cdr3_aa: CASSSPREAAGELFF
cdr3_nt: TGTGCCAGCAGCTCACCAAGGGAGGCGGCCGGGGAGCTGTTTTTT
v_call: TRBV11-2
clone_size: -
d_call: -
j_call: TRBJ2-2

cdr3_aa: CASSVRAGANYGYTF
cdr3_nt: TGTGCCAGCAGCGTAAGGGCAGGCGCTAACTATGGCTACACCTTC
v_call: TRBV9
clone_size: -
d_call: -
j_call: TRBJ1-2

cdr3_aa: CASTVYSGNTIYF
cdr3_nt: TGTGCCAGCACCGTGTACTCTGGAAACACCATATATTTT
v_call: TRBV28
clone_size: -
d_call: -
j_call: TRBJ1-3

cdr3_aa: CASSFDPAGNTIYF
cdr3_nt: TGTGCCAGCAGCTTTGACCCAGCTGGAAACACCATATATTTT
v_call: TRBV7-6
clone_size: many
d_call: -
j_call: TRBJ1-3

cdr3_aa: CASSLGGWVYNEQFF
cdr3_nt: TGTGCCAGCAGCTTGGGGGGATGGGTTTACAATGAGCAGTTCTTC
v_call: TRBV11-3
clone_size: -
d_call: -
j_call: TRBJ2-1

cdr3_aa: CASSFTGGQPQHF
cdr3_nt: TGTGCCAGCAGCTTTACAGGGGGTCAGCCCCAGCATTTT
v_call: TRBV7-9
clone_size: once
d_call: TRBD1
j_call: TRBJ1-5

cdr3_aa: CASKTSEMSYEQYF
cdr3_nt: TGTGCCAGCAAAACTAGCGAAATGTCTTACGAGCAGTACTTC
v_call: TRBV2
clone_size: -
d_call: TRBD2
j_call: TRBJ2-7

cdr3_aa: CALSVGPQLNTEAFF
cdr3_nt: TGTGCCTTGAGTGTAGGCCCTCAACTTAACACTGAAGCTTTCTTT
v_call: TRBV30
clone_size: -
d_call: -
j_call: TRBJ1-1